The T cell receptor (beta chain) described here comes from a study of cytomegalovirus exposure and HLA in healthy donors. Germline-derived CDR1 and CDR2 are LNHNV and YYDKDF (reference sequence). This CDR3 is built from 15 residues. Trimming left V 3 bases short and J 3 bases short, with 15 bases between. PCR amplification relied on 60 Vbeta primers (plus 13 Jbeta primers). Sequencing used immunoSEQ multiplex PCR; TCRdb keeps in-frame clones, though not all of them. The sample gives over 200,000 clones, approximately 87% of which show up once; over 1% is in the top ten. This rearrangement joins TRBV15 to TRBJ2-7; a weak D match, TRBD2 (6 bases). The specimen was PBMCs. The sequence came from a human donor in good health. CDR3 in DNA: TGTGCCACCAGCAGGGGGGGACTGAGCGTCTACGAGCAGTACTTC. It specifies CATSRGGLSVYEQYF.